This T cell receptor beta chain was sequenced for a study of blood T cell repertoires in COVID-19. Clones were read by immunoSEQ multiplex PCR, and TCRdb kept only the in-frame ones, dropping some. The table shows around 220,000 clones, with approximately 80% occurring only once. This clone was seen many times. Source material: peripheral blood. This receptor was identified in a woman aged 80 or over with COVID-19, enrolled during active disease.

For the CDR3, the DNA is TGTGCCAGCAGCTTCCCAGGTAACCAAGAGACCCAGTACTTC. Protein: CASSFPGNQETQYF. This sequence joins TRBV5-6 and TRBJ2-5; D ambiguous. V dropped 2 bases and J dropped 0 bases, with 8 bases sitting between them. Germline CDR1 and CDR2: SGHDT and YYEEEE. The CDR3 has 14 residues.